This T cell receptor beta chain comes out of a study of blood T cells in healthy people across ages. Study at large: The template switching approach captured approximately one barcoded beta molecule for every two T cells.

Through a sample-barcoded 5' primer and a J-beta primer mix, a second PCR was run for roughly 6 to 12 cycles. TCRdb called the 5' RACE reads again in MiXCR, with one record for every CDR3 protein. Of approximately 810,000 distinct CDR3 sequences listed, more than 25% are singletons. V gave up 0 bases and J gave up 8 bases, with 10 bases separating them. Per germline, CDR1 MNHEY and CDR2 SVGAGI. The CDR3 is 13 residues long. The authors drew around 11 milliliters of peripheral blood from each donor. Regarding the study as a whole: Long-lived donors carried more naive CD4+ cells and greater diversity than aged donors.

This clonotype was seen repeatedly, ten times or more. The antigen is not known. The TCR was taken from a woman over 75 in good health. The chain employs TRBV6-5 and TRBJ1-2; no definite D call. Sequences were obtained from blood. CDR3 DNA: TGTGCCAGCAGTTACTCGAGAGCAACAGGCTACACCTTC. Amino acids: CASSYSRATGYTF.